This T cell receptor (beta chain) appears in the sequencing data of a study of cytomegalovirus exposure and HLA in healthy donors. Study overall: The study's early data release held about 77 million unique TCRs from HLA-typed donors. Overall study findings and caveats: Several V segments, TRBV6-2 and TRBV6-3 among them, could not be told apart and were dropped. A prior analysis recorded that most TCR beta V segments were productive about 87% or about 30% of the time.

The PCR contained 60 Vbeta and 13 Jbeta primers. Data came from immunoSEQ multiplex PCR; TCRdb stores just in-frame clones and leaves some out. The table has roughly 120,000 clones, around four fifths seen once; the top ten hold over 1%. This CDR3 contains 15 residues. The germline gives CDR1 SGHTS, CDR2 YDEGEE. The V end lost 7 bases, the J end lost 7 bases, and 23 bases lay between the germline ends. A note on this clone: The antigen remains unidentified.

This clonotype was sampled from a human donor in good health. Sequenced: PBMCs. The rearrangement links TRBV5-8 to TRBJ1-2, with a tentative D call TRBD1 (5 bases). The CDR3 DNA reads as TGTGCCAGCTTCCCCACTGGGCAGGCCGGGGGTGGCTACACCTTC. It translates to CASFPTGQAGGGYTF.